Shown below are 11 T cell receptor beta chains from a single sample sequenced in a study of identical twins (dated by TCRdb to the mid-2010s). Receptor libraries were prepared by 5' RACE. The reads were generated on an Illumina HiSeq 2000. TCRdb trimmed public reads at Q25 via fastp, called clones via MiXCR and kept in-frame beta chains. Rows with one shared CDR3 protein collapse into an entry with the most common genes and DNA. This sample has 150,000 or so distinct CDR3 sequences in its table, and approximately 3.5% of those were observed once. The biggest ten clones account for 7.5% to 8.5% of the sample. The sequenced material came from memory T cells sorted from blood. Per the publication, the cell subset or site label means: CD45RO+ enriched T cells. The origin of the receptors is a man aged 18-30 years in good health.

The chain couples TRBV7-6 to TRBJ2-2, with D possibly being TRBD1 or TRBD2 (5 bases each). V was shortened by 4 bases and J by 4 bases, with 16 bases between the two germline ends. The CDR3 consists of 16 residues. Germline V gives CDR1 SGHVS, CDR2 FNYEAQ. CDR3 sequence reads: CASSSPWGAGTGELFF. For the CDR3, the DNA is TGTGCCAGCAGCTCCCCCTGGGGCGCGGGCACCGGGGAGCTGTTTTTT.

This clonotype was picked up many times. The chain combines TRBV5-5 with TRBJ1-1; TRBD1 aligns across 9 bases. From germline, CDR1 is SGHKS and CDR2 YYEKEE (reference sequence). The trim removed 5 bases at V and 6 bases at J, leaving 11 bases unmatched. The CDR3 is made up of 15 amino acids. CDR3 in DNA: TGTGCCAGCAGTCTGACCGGGACAGGGTTCTCTGAAGCTTTCTTT. Protein sequence: CASSLTGTGFSEAFF.

This clonotype was observed at least ten times. The genes are TRBV14 and TRBJ2-7; no definite D call. The length of the CDR3 is 12 residues. Trimming stripped 5 bases from V and 2 bases from J, with 7 bases between. The germline V gene has CDR1 SGHDN and CDR2 FVKESK. The DNA of the CDR3 is TGTGCCAGCAGCGACGGGCCCTACGAGCAGTACTTC. It encodes CASSDGPYEQYF.

This clonotype was picked up many times. Here the CDR3 reads CASSQENGKGPQHF. CDR3 bases: TGTGCCAGCAGCCAAGAGAATGGAAAGGGGCCCCAGCATTTT. J is TRBJ1-5 and V is TRBV3-1; D is unresolved. This CDR3 has 14 amino acids. The V gene's germline CDR1 is LGHDT and CDR2 YNNKEL (reference sequence). The germline V and J ends were trimmed by 0 bases and 9 bases, with 12 bases remaining between them.

The chain is built from TRBV19 and TRBJ2-1; the match to TRBD2 covers 16 bases. Trimming at V came to 8 bases and at J to 7 bases, leaving 17 bases not matched to a gene. The germline gives CDR1 LNHDA, CDR2 SQIVND (reference sequence). The CDR3 contains 19 residues. CDR3: CASSYGGLAGGSLRNEQFF. CDR3 DNA sequence: TGTGCCAGTTCCTATGGGGGACTAGCGGGAGGGTCCCTGCGGAATGAGCAGTTCTTC.

This clonotype was seen repeatedly, ten times or more. The J gene is TRBJ1-5, the V gene TRBV24-1; D gene ambiguous. V lost 0 bases to trimming and J lost 9 bases, with 2 bases between them. The V gene's germline CDR1 is KGHDR and CDR2 SFDVKD. The CDR3 covers 11 residues. CDR3 nucleotides: TGTGCCACCAGTGATTTGGGGCCCCAGCATTTT. Protein sequence: CATSDLGPQHF.

This clonotype was observed many times. The chain has TRBV18 and TRBJ2-2, with 9 bases matching TRBD1. Trimming cost V 0 bases and J 4 bases; bases outside gene matches: 12. There are 19 residues in the CDR3. Germline V CDR1 and CDR2: KGHSH, LQKENI. CDR3 coding DNA: TGTGCCAGCTCACCACCATACTGGACAGGGGACCGGGGCACCGGGGAGCTGTTTTTT. Translating it yields CASSPPYWTGDRGTGELFF.

There are many counts of this clonotype. This chain links TRBV7-2 with TRBJ2-1; D is unclear. Germline lookup yields CDR1 SGHTA and CDR2 FQGNSA. V dropped 2 bases and J dropped 5 bases, with 7 bases sitting between them. This CDR3 is 13 amino acids long. The chain's CDR3 is CASSLSHHNEQFF. CDR3 sequence (DNA): TGTGCCAGCAGCTTAAGCCACCACAATGAGCAGTTCTTC.

This clonotype was seen a few times. The chain employs TRBV20-1 and TRBJ2-6, with TRBD2 as a possible D gene (6 bases). The germline gives CDR1 DFQATT, CDR2 SNEGSKA (reference sequence). Trimming removed 0 bases at V and 4 bases at J, with 10 bases between. CDR3 length equals 15 residues. The CDR3 loop is CSARDRGSGANVLTF. The CDR3 DNA reads TGCAGTGCTAGAGATCGGGGGTCCGGGGCCAACGTCCTGACTTTC.

This clonotype has at least ten counts. The chain joins TRBV20-1 to TRBJ1-4; no definite D call. This CDR3 is 10 amino acids long. Germline V gene lookup returns CDR1 DFQATT and CDR2 SNEGSKA (reference sequence). V shed 3 bases and J shed 8 bases, with 4 bases lying between them. This CDR3 reads CSASLEKLFF. Here the CDR3 DNA reads TGCAGTGCTAGCCTCGAAAAACTGTTTTTT.

This clonotype was observed many times. This rearrangement joins TRBV7-8 to TRBJ2-3, with TRBD2 identical over 8 bases. Germline trimming cut 5 bases from V and 7 bases from J; bases unmatched to any gene: 11. From germline, CDR1 is SGHVS and CDR2 FQNEAQ. The CDR3 is 15 residues long. The CDR3 loop is CASSQAGSGSYTQYF. The CDR3 DNA reads TGTGCCAGCAGCCAGGCGGGGAGCGGGAGTTATACGCAGTATTTT.